This TCR beta chain was identified in a study of cytomegalovirus exposure and HLA in healthy donors. General study results and limits: An analysis that came later showed most CMV-associated TCR beta chains appearing HLA-restricted.

Everyone who donated was a healthy bone marrow donor. CDR1 and CDR2 (germline): SGHNT, YENEEA. Trimming removed 6 bases from V and 5 bases from J, with 11 bases in between. The CDR3 has 12 amino acids. A note on this clone: What it recognizes is unknown.

It was with 60 Vbeta and 13 Jbeta primers that the PCR ran. Clones were sequenced by immunoSEQ multiplex PCR, and TCRdb holds only the in-frame ones, with some missing. The sample lists over 150,000 clones; roughly 78% were seen once. This receptor was obtained from a girl aged 10-17 years in good health and CMV-seropositive. The chain uses TRBV11-3 and TRBJ2-7, with D unresolved. The sample consisted of PBMCs. Here the CDR3 reads CASSYDSDEQYF. In DNA, the CDR3 is TGTGCCAGCAGTTACGACTCAGACGAGCAGTACTTC.